The 16 T cell receptor beta chains below were found in one sample sequenced in a study of blood T cell repertoires in COVID-19. Repertoires were generated with immunoSEQ multiplex PCR, while TCRdb's copy carries only in-frame clones and drops some. The sample carries around 30,000 clones, roughly 87% recorded once. Sequencing input: peripheral blood. The receptors shown here come from a man in his fifties or sixties with active or convalescent COVID-19.

V usage is TRBV5-1 and J usage is TRBJ2-3; 9 bases are shared with TRBD1. V gave up 3 bases and J gave up 3 bases; unmatched junction bases: 8. Germline CDR1 is SGHRS and CDR2 is YFSETQ. The CDR3 is 16 amino acids. The CDR3 is CASSSTGTGWTDTQYF. The CDR3 DNA reads TGCGCCAGCAGCTCGACCGGGACAGGGTGGACAGATACGCAGTATTTT.

V gene TRBV27 combines with J gene TRBJ1-5, with unresolved D. V was shortened by 4 bases and J by 2 bases, with 9 bases between the two germline ends. In germline, CDR1 is MNHEY, CDR2 SMNVEV (reference sequence). CDR3 size: 14 residues. Here the CDR3 DNA reads TGTGCCAGCAGTTCAAGCGTCCGCAATCAGCCCCAGCATTTT. This codes for CASSSSVRNQPQHF.

The rearrangement joins TRBV5-1 to TRBJ2-1, with 9 bases that match TRBD1. Germline V gene data show CDR1 as SGHRS and CDR2 as YFSETQ. This CDR3 has 15 amino acids. Trimming cost V 3 bases and J 7 bases; bases outside gene matches: 8. In nucleotides, the CDR3 is TGCGCCAGCAGCTCTCCGGGACAGGGTGTGAATGAGCAGTTCTTC. It yields the protein CASSSPGQGVNEQFF. The full variable domain, completed using reference TRBV5-1 and TRBJ2-1, is KAGVTQTPRYLIKTRGQQVTLSCSPISGHRSVSWYQQTPGQGLQFLFEYFSETQRNKGNFPGRFSGRQFSNSRSEMNVSTLELGDSALYLCASSSPGQGVNEQFFGPGTRLTVL.

V gene TRBV5-6 combines with J gene TRBJ2-7; no clear D. The CDR3 covers 16 residues. Germline V gene data show CDR1 as SGHDT and CDR2 as YYEEEE. V gave up 0 bases and J gave up 3 bases, with 16 bases separating them. The CDR3 is CASSLVTAISDYEQYF. DNA for the CDR3: TGTGCCAGCAGCTTGGTAACAGCAATTTCGGACTACGAGCAGTACTTC.

This chain connects TRBV28 to TRBJ2-7, with 9 bases lining up with TRBD1. Germline CDR1 MDHEN, CDR2 SYDVKM. The CDR3 runs 16 residues. Unmatched junction bases numbered 15, after V lost 10 bases and J lost 2 bases. The CDR3 is CATGTGSSPIPYEQYF. The DNA of the CDR3 is TGTGCCACCGGGACAGGGTCCTCTCCGATCCCCTACGAGCAGTACTTC.

The chain carries TRBV11-2 and TRBJ2-7; D unresolved. With 6 bases removed from V and 2 bases from J, the gap between germline ends came to 14 bases. CDR1 is SGHAT, CDR2 FQNNGV, per germline. The CDR3 is 14 residues long. The CDR3 is CASRPIITPYEQYF. Written as DNA, the CDR3 is TGTGCCAGCAGGCCTATAATCACCCCCTACGAGCAGTACTTC. Looking up the rest from reference TRBV11-2 and TRBJ2-7 gives the full variable domain: EAGVAQSPRYKIIEKRQSVAFWCNPISGHATLYWYQQILGQGPKLLIQFQNNGVVDDSQLPKDRFSAERLKGVDSTLKIQPAKLEDSAVYLCASRPIITPYEQYFGPGTRLTVT.

This clone was observed a single time. For the CDR3, the DNA is TGTGCCAGCCGGACAGGGGGCACAGATACGCAGTATTTT. Translating gives CASRTGGTDTQYF. V is TRBV27 and J is TRBJ2-3; 9 bases line up with TRBD1. The trim removed 8 bases at V and 1 base at J, leaving 1 base unmatched. The germline V gene encodes CDR1 MNHEY and CDR2 SMNVEV (reference sequence). The CDR3 contains 13 residues.

The rearrangement links TRBV5-4 to TRBJ2-3; D is uncertain. Germline CDR1 SGHNT, CDR2 YYREEE (reference sequence). The length of the CDR3 is 15 residues. The V end lost 0 bases, the J end lost 0 bases, and 8 bases lay between the germline ends. CDR3 residues: CASSLGPTSTDTQYF. The CDR3 bases are TGTGCCAGCAGCTTGGGTCCCACTAGCACAGATACGCAGTATTTT. The full variable domain, with the rest looked up from reference TRBV5-4 and TRBJ2-3, is ETGVTQSPTHLIKTRGQQVTLRCSSQSGHNTVSWYQQALGQGPQFIFQYYREEENGRGNFPPRFSGLQFPNYSSELNVNALELDDSALYLCASSLGPTSTDTQYFGPGTRLTVL.

The chain employs TRBV11-2 and TRBJ1-1; D is perhaps TRBD1 (5 bases). The V end was cut by 5 bases, the J end by 1 base, with 8 bases between. The CDR3 is 13 residues long. Germline-derived CDR1 and CDR2 are SGHAT and FQNNGV. CDR3 nucleotides: TGTGCCAGCAGCCAACAGGAGAACACTGAAGCTTTCTTT. Residues: CASSQQENTEAFF.

The chain employs TRBV27 and TRBJ1-4; TRBD1 might be the D (6 bases). The V end was cut by 7 bases, the J end by 2 bases, with 14 bases between. CDR3 length: 15 amino acids. Germline-derived CDR1 and CDR2 are MNHEY and SMNVEV (reference sequence). CDR3 amino acids: CASKKQGETNEKLFF. The CDR3 DNA reads TGTGCCAGCAAGAAACAGGGTGAGACTAATGAAAAACTGTTTTTT.

The V call is TRBV5-6, the J call TRBJ1-2; 7 bases line up with TRBD1. V dropped 7 bases and J dropped 8; count of bases not matched to a gene: 11. Germline CDR1 reads SGHDT; CDR2 reads YYEEEE. The CDR3 has 13 residues. The CDR3 is CASHRDRESGYTF. As DNA, the CDR3 is TGTGCCAGCCACCGAGACAGGGAGTCCGGCTACACCTTC. Based on the CDR3 plus reference TRBV5-6 and TRBJ1-2, the full variable domain is DAGVTQSPTHLIKTRGQQVTLRCSPKSGHDTVSWYQQALGQGPQFIFQYYEEEERQRGNFPDRFSGHQFPNYSSELNVNALLLGDSALYLCASHRDRESGYTFGSGTRLTVV.

The V call is TRBV6-6, the J call TRBJ1-2; possible D gene TRBD1, 6 bases. The CDR3 contains 19 residues. Looked up from germline, CDR1 is MNHNY and CDR2 is SVGAGI (reference sequence). Trimming removed 5 bases from V and 0 bases from J, with 25 bases in between. CDR3 residues: CASSPTPGQGSYSNYGYTF. The CDR3 DNA sequence: TGTGCCAGCAGTCCGACGCCGGGACAAGGGTCCTATTCTAACTATGGCTACACCTTC.

This chain connects TRBV5-1 to TRBJ2-1, with TRBD2 matching over 9 bases. Germline V gene data show CDR1 as SGHRS and CDR2 as YFSETQ. The CDR3 length is 19 residues. V trimming: 0 bases; J trimming: 5 bases; junction bases outside the gene matches: 15. This chain's CDR3 is CASSLEVYLVAGENNEQFF. The DNA of the CDR3 is TGCGCCAGCAGCTTGGAAGTCTATCTGGTAGCGGGAGAAAACAATGAGCAGTTCTTC. Supplemented by reference TRBV5-1 and TRBJ2-1, the full variable domain reads KAGVTQTPRYLIKTRGQQVTLSCSPISGHRSVSWYQQTPGQGLQFLFEYFSETQRNKGNFPGRFSGRQFSNSRSEMNVSTLELGDSALYLCASSLEVYLVAGENNEQFFGPGTRLTVL.

The rearrangement joins TRBV5-1 to TRBJ2-3; D is undetermined. CDR1 is SGHRS, CDR2 YFSETQ, per germline. Trimming cost V 0 bases and J 3 bases, with 11 bases left between them. The CDR3 has 15 residues. The CDR3 DNA reads as TGCGCCAGCAGCTTGGAACAGCCCTGGACAGATACGCAGTATTTT. Protein product: CASSLEQPWTDTQYF.

This clone was counted a single time. The chain employs TRBV29-1 and TRBJ1-5; D possibly corresponds to TRBD1 (6 bases). Germline V gene sequence: CDR1 SQVTM, CDR2 ANQGSEA. This CDR3 has 13 residues. V lost 4 bases and J 3 bases, leaving 10 bases between the germline ends. The CDR3 loop is CSVGQGINQPQHF. The CDR3 DNA reads as TGCAGCGTTGGCCAGGGGATCAATCAGCCCCAGCATTTT.

The rearrangement uses TRBV5-4 and TRBJ2-2; no firm D call. This CDR3 has 16 amino acids. V dropped 0 bases and J dropped 1 base, with 10 bases sitting between them. Germline CDR1 and CDR2: SGHNT and YYREEE (reference sequence). CDR3 DNA: TGTGCCAGCAGCTTGGCTAAACAGAAGAACACCGGGGAGCTGTTTTTT. The encoded protein is CASSLAKQKNTGELFF.